The sequence of this T cell receptor beta chain was determined in a study of cytomegalovirus exposure and HLA in healthy donors. Turning to this clone: Its antigen remains unknown.

The CDR3 length is 14 residues. V was pared by 4 bases and J by 0 bases, with 10 bases between. Germline lookup yields CDR1 MGHDK and CDR2 SYGVNS. Study conclusions and caveats: Reportedly, a later analysis found an Asian-associated ancestry cluster had fewer N-insertions than the roughly 700-donor mean.

Primers included in the PCR were 60 Vbeta and 13 Jbeta primers. Produced via immunoSEQ multiplex PCR; TCRdb's table is partial and in-frame only. The table shows fewer than 200,000 clones, with about four fifths occurring only once. The chain carries TRBV25-1 and TRBJ2-7; D remains ambiguous. What was sequenced was PBMCs. This sequence was found in a male donor in good health and CMV-seropositive. The CDR3 region is CASSADWISYEQYF. CDR3 coding DNA: TGTGCCAGCAGTGCCGACTGGATCTCCTACGAGCAGTACTTC.